The rows below give T cell receptor beta chains drawn from one sample of a study of OX40 agonist ivuxolimab in advanced cancers. Method: immunoSEQ multiplex PCR; TCRdb's copy keeps in-frame clones and lacks some. Altogether approximately 70,000 clones are present, around 73% being singletons, with the ten largest covering 1.5% to 2%. The sequenced sample was CD4+ or CD8+ T cells sorted from blood, obtained in a trial of the OX40 agonist ivuxolimab. Receptor source: an adult with an advanced solid tumor such as melanoma, head and neck, liver or kidney cancer. Both conserved end residues are part of each CDR3. The D gene is left open where the match is weak. Expanded clones are given a class, and other clones once, few, many or no size at all.

J gene: TRBJ2-2; V gene: TRBV11-3; D gene: TRBD2; clone size: .; CDR3 DNA: TGTGCCAGCGGGCTTTCTCAGCGGGAGGGCCCCGGGGAGCTGTTTTTT; CDR3 protein: CASGLSQREGPGELFF
J gene: TRBJ2-3; V gene: TRBV18; D gene: .; clone size: .; CDR3 DNA: TGTGCCAGCTCCCAGCGACTAACACGCACAGATACGCAGTATTTT; CDR3 protein: CASSQRLTRTDTQYF
J gene: TRBJ1-6; V gene: TRBV10-3; D gene: TRBD1; clone size: .; CDR3 DNA: TGTGCCATCAGTGAGTTGGGACAGGGGAATTCACCCCTCCACTTT; CDR3 protein: CAISELGQGNSPLHF
J gene: TRBJ1-1; V gene: TRBV2; D gene: .; clone size: .; CDR3 DNA: TGTGCCAGCAGACCGACGAACACTGAAGCTTTCTTT; CDR3 protein: CASRPTNTEAFF
J gene: TRBJ1-2; V gene: TRBV6-1; D gene: .; clone size: .; CDR3 DNA: TGTGCCAGCAGAGAGACGGGGGGCTATGGCTACACCTTC; CDR3 protein: CASRETGGYGYTF
J gene: TRBJ2-7; V gene: TRBV6-6; D gene: .; clone size: .; CDR3 DNA: TGTGCCAGCAGACCGAACCCGGAGTCCTACGAGCAGTACTTC; CDR3 protein: CASRPNPESYEQYF
J gene: TRBJ1-4; V gene: TRBV4-2; D gene: TRBD1; clone size: .; CDR3 DNA: TGTGCCAGCAGCTATAGACCGGGACAGGGCTCTGCAACTAATGAAAAACTGTTTTTT; CDR3 protein: CASSYRPGQGSATNEKLFF
J gene: TRBJ2-5; V gene: TRBV2; D gene: TRBD2; clone size: .; CDR3 DNA: TGTGCCAGCGCCTCCGGGACTAGCGGGGAGACCCAGTACTTC; CDR3 protein: CASASGTSGETQYF
J gene: TRBJ2-3; V gene: TRBV7-3; D gene: .; clone size: .; CDR3 DNA: TGTGCCAGCAGCTTCGGGAGTTCAGATACGCAGTATTTT; CDR3 protein: CASSFGSSDTQYF
J gene: TRBJ1-6; V gene: TRBV4-1; D gene: .; clone size: few; CDR3 DNA: TGCGCCAGCAGCCGGGAGCATAGCTCCTATAATTCACCCCTCCACTTT; CDR3 protein: CASSREHSSYNSPLHF
J gene: TRBJ2-1; V gene: TRBV7-9; D gene: .; clone size: .; CDR3 DNA: TGTGCCAGCACCTCCCCTTCGGGCAACAATGAGCAGTTCTTC; CDR3 protein: CASTSPSGNNEQFF
J gene: TRBJ2-5; V gene: TRBV7-7; D gene: .; clone size: .; CDR3 DNA: TGTGCTAGCAGCTTAGGGTCCGGGGGCCAAGAGACCCAGTACTTC; CDR3 protein: CASSLGSGGQETQYF
J gene: TRBJ1-1; V gene: TRBV6-1; D gene: .; clone size: .; CDR3 DNA: TGTGCCAGCAGTGAATACCCGGGGCGGGCTTTCTTT; CDR3 protein: CASSEYPGRAFF
J gene: TRBJ1-6; V gene: TRBV25-1; D gene: .; clone size: .; CDR3 DNA: TGTGCCAGCAGTGAATTAATAGGAATCGGACCCCTCCACTTT; CDR3 protein: CASSELIGIGPLHF
J gene: TRBJ1-2; V gene: TRBV29-1; D gene: .; clone size: .; CDR3 DNA: TGCAGCGTTGTGAAGGGTTACGGCTACACCTTC; CDR3 protein: CSVVKGYGYTF
J gene: TRBJ2-3; V gene: TRBV18; D gene: TRBD1; clone size: .; CDR3 DNA: TGTGCCAGCTCACCAGCACAGGGGGCAGATACGCAGTATTTT; CDR3 protein: CASSPAQGADTQYF
J gene: TRBJ2-1; V gene: TRBV7-9; D gene: TRBD2; clone size: .; CDR3 DNA: TGTGCCAGCAGCTTAGCCAGCGGGGGGGCCAATGAGCAGTTCTTC; CDR3 protein: CASSLASGGANEQFF
J gene: TRBJ2-7; V gene: TRBV12-5; D gene: .; clone size: .; CDR3 DNA: TGTGCTAGTGGCAACGACCCACCCGGCGAGCAGTACTTC; CDR3 protein: CASGNDPPGEQYF
J gene: TRBJ1-1; V gene: TRBV28; D gene: TRBD1; clone size: .; CDR3 DNA: TGTGCCAGCAGTGGGACAGGATCAATGAACACTGAAGCTTTCTTT; CDR3 protein: CASSGTGSMNTEAFF
J gene: TRBJ2-4; V gene: TRBV4-1; D gene: TRBD1; clone size: .; CDR3 DNA: TGCGCCAGCAGCCCCTTACCCGGGGGAGGGACAGGGTTCTACATTCAGTACTTC; CDR3 protein: CASSPLPGGGTGFYIQYF
J gene: TRBJ2-1; V gene: TRBV6-1; D gene: .; clone size: .; CDR3 DNA: TGTGCCAGCAGTGAGGTTGCGGGAACCTACAATGAGCAGTTCTTC; CDR3 protein: CASSEVAGTYNEQFF
J gene: TRBJ2-7; V gene: TRBV10-3; D gene: TRBD2; clone size: .; CDR3 DNA: TGTGCCATCAGTGAGTCACTAGCGAGGACCTACGAGCAGTACTTC; CDR3 protein: CAISESLARTYEQYF
J gene: TRBJ1-1; V gene: TRBV11-3; D gene: .; clone size: .; CDR3 DNA: TGTGCCAGCAGCTTAGAGGGGGGCACTGAAGCTTTCTTT; CDR3 protein: CASSLEGGTEAFF
J gene: TRBJ2-7; V gene: TRBV12-5; D gene: .; clone size: .; CDR3 DNA: TGTGCTAGTGGTTTGTTTGGGGCGGGCGAGCAGTACTTC; CDR3 protein: CASGLFGAGEQYF
J gene: TRBJ2-3; V gene: TRBV11-2; D gene: .; clone size: .; CDR3 DNA: TGTGCCAGCTCACCCGGTGCAGATACGCAGTATTTT; CDR3 protein: CASSPGADTQYF
J gene: TRBJ2-7; V gene: TRBV5-5; D gene: .; clone size: .; CDR3 DNA: TGTGCCAGCAGGCTTGGTCTAACCTCCTACGAGCAGTACTTC; CDR3 protein: CASRLGLTSYEQYF
J gene: TRBJ2-2; V gene: TRBV28; D gene: TRBD2; clone size: .; CDR3 DNA: TGTGCCAGCAGAATAGCGGGAGGCATCGGGGAGCTGTTTTTT; CDR3 protein: CASRIAGGIGELFF
J gene: TRBJ1-2; V gene: TRBV29-1; D gene: .; clone size: .; CDR3 DNA: TGCAGCGTTGAGGCGGGATCTAACTATGGCTACACCTTC; CDR3 protein: CSVEAGSNYGYTF
J gene: TRBJ2-5; V gene: TRBV2; D gene: .; clone size: .; CDR3 DNA: TGTGCCAGCACGAGAGAAGAGACCCAGTACTTC; CDR3 protein: CASTREETQYF
J gene: TRBJ2-4; V gene: TRBV5-4; D gene: .; clone size: .; CDR3 DNA: TGTGCCAGCAGCTTAACCGGGACAAAACTAGCCAAAAACATTCAGTACTTC; CDR3 protein: CASSLTGTKLAKNIQYF
J gene: TRBJ2-2; V gene: TRBV2; D gene: TRBD2; clone size: .; CDR3 DNA: TGTGCCAGCAAGCGGGAGGGCAACACCGGGGAGCTGTTTTTT; CDR3 protein: CASKREGNTGELFF
J gene: TRBJ1-1; V gene: TRBV19; D gene: .; clone size: .; CDR3 DNA: TGTGCCAGTAGTCCCCGTCAGCTGGACACTGAAGCTTTCTTT; CDR3 protein: CASSPRQLDTEAFF
J gene: TRBJ2-1; V gene: TRBV5-6; D gene: .; clone size: once; CDR3 DNA: TGTGCCAGCAGCTTGGGCCAGGCTTTCTCCTACAATGAGCAGTTCTTC; CDR3 protein: CASSLGQAFSYNEQFF
J gene: TRBJ2-3; V gene: TRBV12-5; D gene: TRBD2; clone size: .; CDR3 DNA: TGTGCTAGTGGTCACATGGGACTAGCGGACGGCACAGATACGCAGTATTTT; CDR3 protein: CASGHMGLADGTDTQYF
J gene: TRBJ1-2; V gene: TRBV27; D gene: .; clone size: .; CDR3 DNA: TGTGCCAGCAGTTTATTTGCAGGAGCCTATGGCTACACCTTC; CDR3 protein: CASSLFAGAYGYTF
J gene: TRBJ2-6; V gene: TRBV5-1; D gene: .; clone size: .; CDR3 DNA: TGCGCCAGCAGCTTATCAGGCTCTGGGGCCAACGTCCTGACTTTC; CDR3 protein: CASSLSGSGANVLTF
J gene: TRBJ2-7; V gene: TRBV15; D gene: TRBD2; clone size: .; CDR3 DNA: TGTGCCACCAGCAGAGATATTATGGACGGGGGGGCCGTCGAGCAGTACTTC; CDR3 protein: CATSRDIMDGGAVEQYF
J gene: TRBJ1-1; V gene: TRBV5-1; D gene: .; clone size: .; CDR3 DNA: TGCGCCAGCAGCCTGTCGGGGTGGCCATCGAACACTGAAGCTTTCTTT; CDR3 protein: CASSLSGWPSNTEAFF
J gene: TRBJ1-2; V gene: TRBV6-4; D gene: .; clone size: .; CDR3 DNA: TGTGCCAGCAGTGTAGCGGGGGACGTGGGCGGCTACACCTTC; CDR3 protein: CASSVAGDVGGYTF
J gene: TRBJ2-1; V gene: TRBV9; D gene: .; clone size: .; CDR3 DNA: TGTGCCAGCAGCCCTCTGGGGGAGTCGGGCAATGAGCAGTTCTTC; CDR3 protein: CASSPLGESGNEQFF
J gene: TRBJ2-3; V gene: TRBV11-2; D gene: .; clone size: .; CDR3 DNA: TGTGCCAGCAGCTTGGATAACGGGCATGGGACGCAGTATTTT; CDR3 protein: CASSLDNGHGTQYF
J gene: TRBJ2-2; V gene: TRBV5-1; D gene: .; clone size: .; CDR3 DNA: TGCGCCAGCAGGGGCAGGGAGGCCGGGGAGCTGTTTTTT; CDR3 protein: CASRGREAGELFF
J gene: TRBJ1-3; V gene: TRBV5-1; D gene: TRBD1; clone size: .; CDR3 DNA: TGCGCCAGCAGCCAGGGGGACTCTGGAAACACCATATATTTT; CDR3 protein: CASSQGDSGNTIYF
J gene: TRBJ1-4; V gene: TRBV11-3; D gene: .; clone size: .; CDR3 DNA: TGTGCCAGCAGCTTAGTGTTTAATGAAAAACTGTTTTTT; CDR3 protein: CASSLVFNEKLFF
J gene: TRBJ1-2; V gene: TRBV5-1; D gene: .; clone size: .; CDR3 DNA: TGCGCCAGCAGCTTTTTGGGGGAGTGGGGCTACACCTTC; CDR3 protein: CASSFLGEWGYTF
J gene: TRBJ2-1; V gene: TRBV4-1; D gene: TRBD2; clone size: .; CDR3 DNA: TGCGCCAGCAGCCATGGACTAGCGGGAGCAGGGGAGCAGTTCTTC; CDR3 protein: CASSHGLAGAGEQFF
J gene: TRBJ2-5; V gene: TRBV19; D gene: .; clone size: .; CDR3 DNA: TGTGCCAGTTCTTGGGGGCGCCAAGAGACCCAGTACTTC; CDR3 protein: CASSWGRQETQYF
J gene: TRBJ2-5; V gene: TRBV14; D gene: .; clone size: few; CDR3 DNA: TGTGCCAGCAGCCAGGCCGGAGGCGGGATACAAGAGACCCAGTACTTC; CDR3 protein: CASSQAGGGIQETQYF
J gene: TRBJ1-4; V gene: TRBV29-1; D gene: .; clone size: few; CDR3 DNA: TGCAGCGTATACAGGGAGAATGAAAAACTGTTTTTT; CDR3 protein: CSVYRENEKLFF
J gene: TRBJ2-3; V gene: TRBV7-9; D gene: .; clone size: .; CDR3 DNA: TGTGCCAGCAGCCCCAGTCCAGGGGATACTACGCAGTATTTT; CDR3 protein: CASSPSPGDTTQYF
J gene: TRBJ2-1; V gene: TRBV4-1; D gene: TRBD2; clone size: .; CDR3 DNA: TGCGCCAGCAGCCCCACGCTAGCGGGGGGATACAATGAGCAGTTCTTC; CDR3 protein: CASSPTLAGGYNEQFF
J gene: TRBJ1-5; V gene: TRBV21-1; D gene: .; clone size: .; CDR3 DNA: TGTGCCAGCAGCAACCAGGACAGGGGGCTACAGCCCCAGCATTTT; CDR3 protein: CASSNQDRGLQPQHF
J gene: TRBJ2-2; V gene: TRBV6-5; D gene: TRBD1; clone size: many; CDR3 DNA: TGTGCCAGCAGCAAACACCAAACCGGGACAGGGGGGATGTTTTTT; CDR3 protein: CASSKHQTGTGGMFF